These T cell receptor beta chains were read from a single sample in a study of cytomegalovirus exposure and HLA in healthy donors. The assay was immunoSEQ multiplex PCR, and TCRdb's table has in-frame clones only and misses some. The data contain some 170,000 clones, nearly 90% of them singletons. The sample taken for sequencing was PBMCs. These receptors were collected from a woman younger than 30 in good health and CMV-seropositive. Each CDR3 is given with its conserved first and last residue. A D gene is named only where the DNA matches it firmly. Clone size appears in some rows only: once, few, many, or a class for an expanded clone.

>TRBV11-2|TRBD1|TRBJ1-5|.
CASSLDGTGSNQPQHF
TGTGCCAGCAGCTTAGACGGGACAGGGAGCAATCAGCCCCAGCATTTT
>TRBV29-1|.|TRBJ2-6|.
CSVGRDSGANVLTF
TGCAGCGTTGGCAGGGACTCTGGGGCCAACGTCCTGACTTTC
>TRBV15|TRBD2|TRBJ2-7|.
CATSRDRGGYGQYF
TGTGCCACCAGCAGAGACCGGGGGGGCTACGGGCAGTACTTC
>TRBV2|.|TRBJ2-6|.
CASSDEGAGANVLTF
TGTGCCAGCAGTGATGAGGGGGCTGGGGCCAACGTCCTGACTTTC
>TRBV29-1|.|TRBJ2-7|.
CSVALLYEQYF
TGCAGCGTTGCGCTGCTATACGAGCAGTACTTC
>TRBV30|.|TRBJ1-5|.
CAWRGKRSGTPIYSNQPQHF
TGTGCCTGGAGGGGGAAGCGATCCGGGACACCGATTTATAGCAATCAGCCCCAGCATTTT
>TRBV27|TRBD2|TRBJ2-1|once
CASSLLVLGPQLAGYSYNEQFF
TGTGCCAGCAGTTTATTGGTTTTGGGTCCCCAGCTAGCGGGGTACTCCTACAATGAGCAGTTCTTC
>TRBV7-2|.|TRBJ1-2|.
CASNPGGWFSYTF
TGTGCCAGCAACCCGGGGGGGTGGTTTAGCTACACCTTC
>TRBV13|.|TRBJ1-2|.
CASRLQGIDYGYTF
TGTGCCAGCAGGCTACAGGGAATCGACTATGGCTACACCTTC
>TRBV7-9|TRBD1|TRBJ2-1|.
CASIPDRDYNEQFF
TGTGCCAGCATCCCAGACAGGGATTACAATGAGCAGTTCTTC
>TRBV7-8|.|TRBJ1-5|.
CASSWDWNQPQHF
TGTGCCAGCAGCTGGGACTGGAATCAGCCCCAGCATTTT
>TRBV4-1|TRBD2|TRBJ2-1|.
CASSRQFGTNSYNEQFF
TGCGCCAGCAGCCGACAGTTTGGGACTAACTCCTACAATGAGCAGTTCTTC
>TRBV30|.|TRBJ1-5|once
CAWSVGGPQHF
TGTGCCTGGAGTGTAGGAGGCCCCCAGCATTTT
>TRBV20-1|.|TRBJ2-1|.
CSASPLNEQFF
TGCAGTGCTAGCCCTCTCAATGAGCAGTTCTTC
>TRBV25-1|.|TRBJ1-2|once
CASSGLDRTNYGYTF
TGTGCCAGCAGTGGACTGGACAGAACTAACTATGGCTACACCTTC
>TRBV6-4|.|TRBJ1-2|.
CASSDLLSLDTYGYTF
TGTGCCAGCAGTGACCTGCTATCCTTGGACACCTATGGCTACACCTTC
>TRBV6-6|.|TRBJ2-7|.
CASSWSQGGSHEQYF
TGTGCCAGCAGTTGGTCCCAGGGAGGAAGCCACGAGCAGTACTTC
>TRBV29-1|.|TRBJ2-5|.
CSGHRVPGETQYF
TGCAGCGGCCACAGGGTGCCGGGAGAGACCCAGTACTTC
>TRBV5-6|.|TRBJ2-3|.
CASSLGFGQYF
TGTGCCAGCAGCTTGGGGTTCGGGCAGTATTTT
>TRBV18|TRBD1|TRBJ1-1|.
CASSPSRGRTGGSRTEAFF
TGTGCCAGCTCACCTTCCCGGGGGCGGACAGGGGGCTCTCGAACTGAAGCTTTCTTT
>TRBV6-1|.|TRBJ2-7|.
CASSEAGQPYEQYF
TGTGCCAGCAGTGAAGCAGGACAGCCGTACGAGCAGTACTTC
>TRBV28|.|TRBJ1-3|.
CASSFGGAGNTIYF
TGTGCCAGCAGTTTTGGGGGGGCTGGAAACACCATATATTTT
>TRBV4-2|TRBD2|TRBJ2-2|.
CASSQEIILAGHQGAGELFF
TGTGCCAGCAGCCAAGAAATTATACTAGCGGGGCATCAAGGGGCCGGGGAGCTGTTTTTT
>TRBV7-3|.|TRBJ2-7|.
CASSLQGGYEQYF
TGTGCCAGCAGCTTACAGGGGGGCTACGAGCAGTACTTC
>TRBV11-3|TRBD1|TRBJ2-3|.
CASSTGGPDTQYF
TGTGCCAGCAGTACAGGGGGCCCAGATACGCAGTATTTT
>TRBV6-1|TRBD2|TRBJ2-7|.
CASSEAGGSHEQYF
TGTGCCAGCAGTGAAGCTGGCGGGAGCCACGAGCAGTACTTC
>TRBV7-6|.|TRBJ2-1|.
CASSLAGGSSSYNEQFF
TGTGCCAGCAGCTTAGCGGGGGGTAGTAGCTCCTACAATGAGCAGTTCTTC
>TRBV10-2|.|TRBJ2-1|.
CASQLAGEGEQFF
TGCGCCAGCCAACTAGCCGGAGAAGGTGAGCAGTTCTTC
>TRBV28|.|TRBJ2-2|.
CASSRDTQNTGELFF
TGTGCCAGCAGCCGGGACACCCAAAACACCGGGGAGCTGTTTTTT
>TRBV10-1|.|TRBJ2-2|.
CASSSLQVGAKGNTGELFF
TGCGCCAGCAGCTCACTCCAAGTGGGAGCCAAGGGGAACACCGGGGAGCTGTTTTTT
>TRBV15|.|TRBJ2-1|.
CATSSPAGKLGNNEQFF
TGTGCCACCAGCAGCCCCGCCGGGAAACTCGGCAACAATGAGCAGTTCTTC
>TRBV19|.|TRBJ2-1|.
CASSTLVGPYNEQFF
TGTGCCAGTAGTACGCTAGTGGGTCCCTACAATGAGCAGTTCTTC
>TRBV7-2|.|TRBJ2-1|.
CASSLVPDNEQFF
TGTGCCAGCAGCTTAGTCCCAGACAATGAGCAGTTCTTC
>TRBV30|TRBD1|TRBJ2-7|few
CAWDRGYEQYF
TGTGCCTGGGACAGGGGCTACGAGCAGTACTTC
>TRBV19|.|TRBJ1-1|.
CASNDSGFTEAFF
TGTGCCAGTAACGACAGTGGGTTCACTGAAGCTTTCTTT
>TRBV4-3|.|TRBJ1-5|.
CASSQAGTNQPQHF
TGCGCCAGCAGCCAGGCGGGGACCAATCAGCCCCAGCATTTT
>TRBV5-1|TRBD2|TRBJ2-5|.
CASSLSSGAQETQYF
TGCGCCAGCAGCTTATCTAGCGGGGCCCAAGAGACCCAGTACTTC
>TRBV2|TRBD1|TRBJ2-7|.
CATQTGPNYEQYF
TGTGCCACCCAGACAGGGCCCAACTACGAGCAGTACTTC
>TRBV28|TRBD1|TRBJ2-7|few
CASSPVGGRNPYEQYF
TGTGCCAGCAGTCCGGTAGGGGGCCGCAATCCCTACGAGCAGTACTTC
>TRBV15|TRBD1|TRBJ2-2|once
CATKKATGQTGELFF
TGTGCCACCAAGAAGGCGACAGGGCAAACCGGGGAGCTGTTTTTT
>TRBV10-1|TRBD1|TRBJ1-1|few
CASRATTGGRNTEAFF
TGCGCCAGCAGAGCTACGACAGGGGGCAGGAACACTGAAGCTTTCTTT
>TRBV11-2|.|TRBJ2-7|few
CASSFVGLGQSSYEQYF
TGTGCCAGCAGCTTCGTAGGATTAGGACAGAGCTCCTACGAGCAGTACTTC
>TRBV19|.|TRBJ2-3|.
CASTADSTDTQYF
TGTGCCAGTACGGCGGATTCCACAGATACGCAGTATTTT
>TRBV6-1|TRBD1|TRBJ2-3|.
CASSGQTGGDTQYF
TGTGCCAGCAGTGGACAAACAGGGGGGGATACGCAGTATTTT
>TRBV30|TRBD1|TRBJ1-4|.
CAWNTRQGVFF
TGTGCCTGGAACACACGACAGGGGGTGTTTTTT
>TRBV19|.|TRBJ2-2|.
CASSMGHTGELFF
TGTGCCAGTAGTATGGGCCACACCGGGGAGCTGTTTTTT
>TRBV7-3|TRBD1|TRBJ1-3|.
CASSLGTAGNTIYF
TGTGCCAGCAGCTTAGGGACAGCGGGAAACACCATATATTTT
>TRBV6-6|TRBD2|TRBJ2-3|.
CASSLRAGAADTQYF
TGTGCCAGCAGTTTGAGAGCGGGAGCAGCAGATACGCAGTATTTT
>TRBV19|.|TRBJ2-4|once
CASSTSLGSVYIQYF
TGTGCCAGTAGTACCTCCCTCGGTTCCGTGTACATTCAGTACTTC
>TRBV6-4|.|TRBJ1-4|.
CASKGSNEKLFF
TGTGCCAGCAAGGGGTCGAATGAAAAACTGTTTTTT
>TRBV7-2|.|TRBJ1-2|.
CASSLIGIGYTF
TGTGCCAGCAGCTTAATCGGGATTGGCTACACCTTC
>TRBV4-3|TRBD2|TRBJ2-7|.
CASSQVAGEGYEQYF
TGCGCCAGCAGCCAAGTAGCTGGGGAGGGCTACGAGCAGTACTTC
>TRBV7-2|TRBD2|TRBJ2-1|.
CAFRASGREDEQFF
TGTGCCTTCCGGGCTAGCGGGAGAGAGGATGAGCAGTTCTTC
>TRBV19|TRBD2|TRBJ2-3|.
CASSPGGTSGYTDTQYF
TGTGCCAGTAGCCCGGGCGGGACTAGCGGTTACACAGATACGCAGTATTTT
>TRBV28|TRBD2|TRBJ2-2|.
CASSFSGRVGTGELFF
TGTGCCAGCAGTTTCTCCGGGAGGGTGGGCACCGGGGAGCTGTTTTTT